This entry concerns a single T cell receptor beta chain. Its antigen remains unidentified. No qualities accompany the bases; no much larger clone lies one base away. Whole blood was collected in K2EDTA tubes by collaborating institutions according to the institutions' own protocols. For TCRbeta analysis, collaborators shipped samples in one of three forms: frozen whole blood, isolated PBMCs, or DNA extracted from either of those sample types. The immunoSEQ Assay, a bias-controlled multiplex PCR, was used to amplify TCRbeta CDR3 regions from genomic DNA. Per the authors' processing: The number of nucleated cells in each sample was estimated by amplification of reference gene primers within the assay. Sequence reads were collapsed and filtered to measure the absolute abundance of every unique TCRbeta CDR3 rearrangement. For each sample, productive Simpson clonality was calculated as the square root of Simpson's diversity index over productive rearrangements. TCRdb obtained this table from immuneACCESS and retained in-frame rearrangements with V and J assigned. These tables miss some clones; where compared with another copy, unresolved V genes account for less than half of the shortfall, and the remainder is unexplained. V, J and clone size reflect that table, while D and trimming were determined from the DNA. The table for this sample lists 45,000 to 50,000 clones; 70% to 90% of them were counted only once. The biggest ten clones account for 5.9% of the sample.

The entry originates in a study of blood T cell repertoires in COVID-19 (TCRdb year 2020). Turning to the overall study: The collaborator samples originated in the United States, Italy and Spain and spanned the acute and convalescent phases of COVID-19. The prospective study material was composed of cDNA or gDNA derived from T cells, B-cell-depleted T cells, or PBMCs. Deeply sampled blood TCRbeta repertoires from subjects exposed to, actively infected with, or recovered from COVID-19 were included in the dataset. A freely available public database, intended as a resource for researchers studying the immune response to SARS-CoV-2, is where the repertoires were released. The samples were drawn from two sources: the first 160 participants of the ongoing ImmuneRACE study, and 1,000 to 1,500 subjects contributed by 6 global collaborators. Sample metadata almost always included a de-identified subject ID, COVID-19 status, age in years and sex. Where available, HLA class I and class II types were obtained from metadata supplied by the sample provider rather than from assay-based typing.

What the research found in general, with its limitations: The amount of clinical and demographic metadata varied by source and participant and was provided uncurated.

This TCR came from an older woman with acute or convalescent COVID-19. Sequenced sample: peripheral blood.

The CDR3 protein: CASSPSMQRMTDTQYF. The DNA sequence is given as TGTGCCAGCAGCCCGAGTATGCAGCGGATGACAGATACGCAGTATTTT. The chain joins TRBV9 to TRBJ2-3; matching of 5 bases hints at TRBD2 as the D gene. Sequences SGDLS (CDR1) and YYNGEE (CDR2) are obtained from the germline V gene. V gives up 4 bases and J gives up 3 bases, and the segment between their germline ends measures 18 bases. Including the terminal cysteine and phenylalanine, the CDR3 comprises 16 residues. The entry retains the CDR3 DNA only, 48 bases that are in frame from base 1.